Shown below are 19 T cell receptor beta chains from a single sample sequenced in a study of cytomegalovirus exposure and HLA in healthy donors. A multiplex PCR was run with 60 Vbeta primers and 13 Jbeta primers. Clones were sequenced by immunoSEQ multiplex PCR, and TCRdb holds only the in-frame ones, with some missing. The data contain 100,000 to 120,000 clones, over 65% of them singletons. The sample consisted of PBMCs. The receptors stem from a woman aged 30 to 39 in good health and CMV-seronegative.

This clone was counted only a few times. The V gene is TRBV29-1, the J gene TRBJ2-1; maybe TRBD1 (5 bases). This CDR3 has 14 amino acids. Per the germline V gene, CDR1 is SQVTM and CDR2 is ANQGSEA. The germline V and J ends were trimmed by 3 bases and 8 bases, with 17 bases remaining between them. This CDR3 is CSVDIYASRDEQFF. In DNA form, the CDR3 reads TGCAGCGTTGATATATACGCCTCCAGGGATGAGCAGTTCTTC.

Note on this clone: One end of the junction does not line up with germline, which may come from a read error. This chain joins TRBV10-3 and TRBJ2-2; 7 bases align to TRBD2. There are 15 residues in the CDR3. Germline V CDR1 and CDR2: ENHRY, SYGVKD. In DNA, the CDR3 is TGTGCCCTCAGGACGGGGGGAGAGGACACCGGGGAGCTGTTTTTT. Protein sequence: CALRTGGEDTGELFF.

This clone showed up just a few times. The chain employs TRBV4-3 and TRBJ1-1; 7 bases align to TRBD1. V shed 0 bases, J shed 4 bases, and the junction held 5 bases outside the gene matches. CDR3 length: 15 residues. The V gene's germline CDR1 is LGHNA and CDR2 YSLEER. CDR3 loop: CASSQERTGGTEAFF. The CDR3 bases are TGCGCCAGCAGCCAAGAAAGGACAGGCGGCACTGAAGCTTTCTTT.

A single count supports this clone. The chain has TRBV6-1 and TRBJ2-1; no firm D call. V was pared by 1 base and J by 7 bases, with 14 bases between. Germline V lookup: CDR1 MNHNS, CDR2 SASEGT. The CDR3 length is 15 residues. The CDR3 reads CASSEDTFRYNEQFF. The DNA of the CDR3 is TGTGCCAGCAGTGAAGATACTTTCCGTTATAATGAGCAGTTCTTC.

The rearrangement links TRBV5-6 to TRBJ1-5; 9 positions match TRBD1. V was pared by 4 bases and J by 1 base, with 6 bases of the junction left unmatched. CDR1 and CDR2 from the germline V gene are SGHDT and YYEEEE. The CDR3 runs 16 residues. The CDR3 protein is CASSGQGTGSNQPQHF. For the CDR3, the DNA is TGTGCCAGCAGCGGACAGGGGACGGGGAGCAATCAGCCCCAGCATTTT.

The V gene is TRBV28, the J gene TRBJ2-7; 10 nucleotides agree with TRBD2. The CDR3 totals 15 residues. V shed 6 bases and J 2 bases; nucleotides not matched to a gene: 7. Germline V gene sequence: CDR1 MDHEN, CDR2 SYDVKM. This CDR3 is CASSSYSGGTYEQYF. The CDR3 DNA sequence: TGTGCCAGCAGCTCCTATAGCGGGGGGACCTACGAGCAGTACTTC.

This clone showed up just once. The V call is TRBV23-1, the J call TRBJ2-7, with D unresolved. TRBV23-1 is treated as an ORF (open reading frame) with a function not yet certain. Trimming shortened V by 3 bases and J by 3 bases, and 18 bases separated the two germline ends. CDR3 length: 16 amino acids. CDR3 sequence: CASSQSDCRRYYEQYF. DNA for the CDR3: TGCGCCAGCAGTCAGTCCGACTGTAGGCGCTACTACGAGCAGTACTTC.

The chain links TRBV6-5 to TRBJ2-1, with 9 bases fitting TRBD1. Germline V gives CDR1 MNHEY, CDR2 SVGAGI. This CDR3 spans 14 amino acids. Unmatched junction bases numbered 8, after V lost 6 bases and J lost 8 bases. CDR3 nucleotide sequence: TGTGCCAGCAGACCGGGACAGGGTATCCATGAGCAGTTCTTC. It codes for CASRPGQGIHEQFF.

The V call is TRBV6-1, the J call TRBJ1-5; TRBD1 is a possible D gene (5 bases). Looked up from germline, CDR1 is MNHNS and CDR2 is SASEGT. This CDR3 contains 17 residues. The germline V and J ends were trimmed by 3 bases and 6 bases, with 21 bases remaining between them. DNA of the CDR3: TGTGCCAGCAGTGATAACCTGACCGGTGCGGGGGGTCAGCCCCAGCATTTT. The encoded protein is CASSDNLTGAGGQPQHF.

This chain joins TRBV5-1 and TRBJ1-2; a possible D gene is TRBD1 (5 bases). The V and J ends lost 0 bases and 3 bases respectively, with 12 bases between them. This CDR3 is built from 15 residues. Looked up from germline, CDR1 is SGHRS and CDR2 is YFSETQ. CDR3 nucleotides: TGCGCCAGCAGCTTGGCCGCAGGGTCGGACTATGGCTACACCTTC. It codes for CASSLAAGSDYGYTF.

The CDR3 loop is CASSEFLGEANEKLFF. The CDR3, as DNA: TGTGCCAGCAGTGAATTCCTCGGGGAGGCTAATGAAAAACTGTTTTTT. The chain employs TRBV25-1 and TRBJ1-4; D unclear. Germline CDR1 MGHDK, CDR2 SYGVNS. V dropped 1 base and J dropped 3 bases, with 12 bases sitting between them. CDR3 length: 16 residues.

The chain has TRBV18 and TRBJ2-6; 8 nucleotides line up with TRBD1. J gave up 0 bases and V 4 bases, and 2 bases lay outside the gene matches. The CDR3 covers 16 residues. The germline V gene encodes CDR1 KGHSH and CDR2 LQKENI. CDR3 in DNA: TGTGCCAGCTCACGGGGACAGGACTCTGGGGCCAACGTCCTGACTTTC. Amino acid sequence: CASSRGQDSGANVLTF.

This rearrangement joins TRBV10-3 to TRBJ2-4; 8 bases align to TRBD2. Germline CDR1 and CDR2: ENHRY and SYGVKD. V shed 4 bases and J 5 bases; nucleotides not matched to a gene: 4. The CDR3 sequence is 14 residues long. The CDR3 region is CAISVTSAQNIQYF. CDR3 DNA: TGTGCCATCAGTGTGACTAGCGCCCAAAACATTCAGTACTTC.

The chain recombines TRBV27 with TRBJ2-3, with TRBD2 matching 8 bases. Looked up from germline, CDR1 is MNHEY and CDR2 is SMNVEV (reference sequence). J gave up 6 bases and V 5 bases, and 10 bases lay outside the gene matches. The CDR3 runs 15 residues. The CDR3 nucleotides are TGTGCCAGCAGTCCCTACGGGGGGGCCAGGGATACGCAGTATTTT. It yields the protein CASSPYGGARDTQYF.

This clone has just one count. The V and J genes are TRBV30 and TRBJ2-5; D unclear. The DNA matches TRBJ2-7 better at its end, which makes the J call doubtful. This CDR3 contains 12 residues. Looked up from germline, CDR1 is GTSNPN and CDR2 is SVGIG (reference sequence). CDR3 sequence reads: CAWSGLNYEQYF. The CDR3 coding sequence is TGTGCCTGGAGTGGCCTGAACTACGAGCAGTACTTC.

The CDR3 reads CASSPRDRSYNEQFF. The CDR3, as DNA: TGTGCCAGCAGCCCCCGGGACAGATCCTACAATGAGCAGTTCTTC. The chain combines TRBV9 with TRBJ2-1, with 7 bases lining up with TRBD1. The CDR3 is 15 residues long. J gave up 1 base and V 4 bases, and 5 bases lay outside the gene matches. Per germline, CDR1 SGDLS and CDR2 YYNGEE.

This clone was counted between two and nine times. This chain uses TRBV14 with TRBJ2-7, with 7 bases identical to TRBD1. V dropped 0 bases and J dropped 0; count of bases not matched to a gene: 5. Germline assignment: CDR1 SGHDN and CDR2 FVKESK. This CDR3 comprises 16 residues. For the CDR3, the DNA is TGTGCCAGCAGCCAAGAAGGGTGGGACAGCTCCTACGAGCAGTACTTC. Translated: CASSQEGWDSSYEQYF.

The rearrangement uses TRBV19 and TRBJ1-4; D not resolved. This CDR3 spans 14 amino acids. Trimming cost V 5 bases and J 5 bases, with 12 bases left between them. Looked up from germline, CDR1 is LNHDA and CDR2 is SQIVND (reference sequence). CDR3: CASSPNRRNEKLFF. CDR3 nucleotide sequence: TGTGCCAGTAGTCCCAATCGGAGAAATGAAAAACTGTTTTTT.

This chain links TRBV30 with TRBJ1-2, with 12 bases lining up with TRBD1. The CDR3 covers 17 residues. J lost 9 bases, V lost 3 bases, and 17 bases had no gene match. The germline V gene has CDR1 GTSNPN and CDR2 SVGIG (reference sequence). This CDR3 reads CAWSVGTGGFFVGRYTF. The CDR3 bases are TGTGCCTGGAGCGTTGGGACAGGGGGCTTTTTCGTGGGTCGCTACACCTTC.